Listed below are T cell receptor beta chains from one sample, sequenced in a study of Ad26.COV2.S vaccination and SARS-CoV-2 variants. Sequencing was performed with immunoSEQ multiplex PCR; in TCRdb, only in-frame clones are kept and a portion is missing. The data contain under 550,000 clones, 75% to 95% of them singletons. Sequences were derived from peripheral blood, sampled in a trial of Ad26.COV2.S vaccine versus placebo. The origin of the receptors is a person between 18 and 60 years old who received the Ad26.COV2.S COVID-19 vaccine or a placebo. Each CDR3 is given with its conserved first and last residue. D genes are given only for firm matches. For some rows the clone size is stated as once, few or many, or as a class when expanded; others skip it.

D: NA; size: NA; V: TRBV5-4; J: TRBJ1-1; DNA: TGTGCCAGCAGCTTACATCCGGTTGACACTGAAGCTTTCTTT; CDR3: CASSLHPVDTEAFF
D: NA; size: NA; V: TRBV19; J: TRBJ2-7; DNA: TGTGCCAGTAGTAGCCAGGCCTACGAGCAGTACTTC; CDR3: CASSSQAYEQYF
D: NA; size: NA; V: TRBV30; J: TRBJ2-7; DNA: TGTGCCTGGAGTGGTCTTCTAGGGGGCGAGCAGTACTTC; CDR3: CAWSGLLGGEQYF
D: TRBD1; size: NA; V: TRBV10-2; J: TRBJ1-1; DNA: TGCGCCAGCAGTGAGCAGGGGGTCACTGAAGCTTTCTTT; CDR3: CASSEQGVTEAFF
D: NA; size: few; V: TRBV10-2; J: TRBJ1-2; DNA: TGCGCCAGCAGTGATTCAGCAACCTATGGCTACACCTTC; CDR3: CASSDSATYGYTF
D: NA; size: NA; V: TRBV6-5; J: TRBJ1-2; DNA: TGTGCCAGCAGTTACTCCTCGACGGCTCTAGGCTATGGCTACACCTTC; CDR3: CASSYSSTALGYGYTF
D: NA; size: NA; V: TRBV29-1; J: TRBJ2-3; DNA: TGCAGCGTAGGAGGGCCGGATACGCAGTATTTT; CDR3: CSVGGPDTQYF
D: TRBD1; size: NA; V: TRBV5-1; J: TRBJ2-7; DNA: TGCGCCAGCAGCTTTGGCAACAGGGGGCAGGACGAGCAGTACTTC; CDR3: CASSFGNRGQDEQYF
D: TRBD2; size: NA; V: TRBV6-4; J: TRBJ2-3; DNA: TGTGCCAGCAGTGAATCGGGACTAGCCACAGATACGCAGTATTTT; CDR3: CASSESGLATDTQYF
D: TRBD1; size: NA; V: TRBV6-2/TRBV6-3; J: TRBJ1-1; DNA: TGTGCCAGCAGTTACTTTCTAGGACAGGGCGCTGAAGCTTTCTTT; CDR3: CASSYFLGQGAEAFF
D: NA; size: NA; V: TRBV29-1; J: TRBJ1-2; DNA: TGCAGCGTTAGCGGGGCGTATGGCTACACCTTC; CDR3: CSVSGAYGYTF
D: NA; size: NA; V: TRBV27; J: TRBJ1-4; DNA: TGTGCCAGCAGTTCCGGAGGGATTGGTTTCGAAAAACTGTTTTTT; CDR3: CASSSGGIGFEKLFF
D: NA; size: once; V: TRBV29-1; J: TRBJ2-5; DNA: TGCAGCGTTGAAGGCGGACTGGCTATCCAAGAGACCCAGTACTTC; CDR3: CSVEGGLAIQETQYF
D: NA; size: NA; V: TRBV4-1; J: TRBJ2-3; DNA: TGCGCCAGCAGGTTATCTCAGGGGAGCACAGATACGCAGTATTTT; CDR3: CASRLSQGSTDTQYF
D: NA; size: NA; V: TRBV7-9; J: TRBJ1-4; DNA: TGTGCCAGCAGCTTCCGGGTCCGGGATGAAAAACTGTTTTTT; CDR3: CASSFRVRDEKLFF
D: TRBD1; size: few; V: TRBV7-2; J: TRBJ1-4; DNA: TGTGCCAGCAGCCATGGACAGGGGGCCGAAAAACTGTTTTTT; CDR3: CASSHGQGAEKLFF
D: NA; size: NA; V: TRBV5-1; J: TRBJ2-7; DNA: TGCGCCAGCAGACCCGGCGGAAGCTCCTACGAGCAGTACTTC; CDR3: CASRPGGSSYEQYF
D: TRBD1; size: NA; V: TRBV4-3; J: TRBJ2-7; DNA: TGCGCCAGCGGTTACAGGGGGCGCCGGGGGGAGCAGTACTTC; CDR3: CASGYRGRRGEQYF
D: NA; size: NA; V: TRBV3-1/TRBV3-2; J: TRBJ2-7; DNA: TGTGCCAGCAGCCAAGCCCCTGGCGGCTCCTACGAGCAGTACTTC; CDR3: CASSQAPGGSYEQYF
D: TRBD1; size: NA; V: TRBV27; J: TRBJ2-1; DNA: TGTGCCAGCAGTTCCACGGACAGGGGGAGTCGCAATGAGCAGTTCTTC; CDR3: CASSSTDRGSRNEQFF
D: NA; size: once; V: TRBV4-1; J: TRBJ1-1; DNA: TGCGCCAGCAGCCCCCGAGAGGGCCCGAACACTGAAGCTTTCTTT; CDR3: CASSPREGPNTEAFF
D: NA; size: NA; V: TRBV7-9; J: TRBJ1-2; DNA: TGTGCCAGCAGCTTAGAGGGCTACTATGGCTACACCTTC; CDR3: CASSLEGYYGYTF
D: NA; size: NA; V: TRBV7-3; J: TRBJ2-1; DNA: TGTGCCAGCAGTCCAACCCCGGGTAGCTCCTACAATGAGCAGTTCTTC; CDR3: CASSPTPGSSYNEQFF
D: NA; size: NA; V: TRBV15; J: TRBJ2-7; DNA: TGTGCCACCAGCAGTGCCGGGACATTTCTCTACGAGCAGTACTTC; CDR3: CATSSAGTFLYEQYF
D: NA; size: NA; V: TRBV2; J: TRBJ1-4; DNA: TGTGCCAGCATTCGCGAGACCGGGCATAATGAAAAACTGTTTTTT; CDR3: CASIRETGHNEKLFF
D: TRBD1; size: NA; V: TRBV20-1; J: TRBJ2-3; DNA: TGCAGTGCTAGTCATACAGGGGTTAGCACAGATACGCAGTATTTT; CDR3: CSASHTGVSTDTQYF
D: TRBD1; size: few; V: TRBV6-5; J: TRBJ1-5; DNA: TGTGCCAGCAGTTACTGGGCAGGGGGTCAGCCCCAGCATTTT; CDR3: CASSYWAGGQPQHF
D: TRBD2; size: NA; V: TRBV23-1; J: TRBJ2-3; DNA: TGCGCCAGCAGTCAATCGCCACGGGTAGGCCTAGCGGGACCTAGCACAGATACGCAGTATTTT; CDR3: CASSQSPRVGLAGPSTDTQYF
D: TRBD2; size: NA; V: TRBV7-3; J: TRBJ2-2; DNA: TGTGCCAGCAGCTTGACTAGCGACACCGGGGAGCTGTTTTTT; CDR3: CASSLTSDTGELFF
D: NA; size: NA; V: TRBV20-1; J: TRBJ2-7; DNA: TGCAGTGTAGGGGTGAGTTACGAGCAGTACTTC; CDR3: CSVGVSYEQYF
D: TRBD1; size: NA; V: TRBV5-8; J: TRBJ2-7; DNA: TGTGCCAGCAGCGGGGGACAGCCCTACGAGCAGTACTTC; CDR3: CASSGGQPYEQYF
D: NA; size: NA; V: TRBV6-4; J: TRBJ1-1; DNA: TGTGCCAGCAGAGCATCGGGGGCTGACACTGAAGCTTTCTTT; CDR3: CASRASGADTEAFF
D: NA; size: NA; V: TRBV7-9; J: TRBJ2-1; DNA: TGTGCCAGCAGCTTAGTCGGAGGGAGGATCAATGAGCAGTTCTTC; CDR3: CASSLVGGRINEQFF
D: TRBD1; size: NA; V: TRBV10-2; J: TRBJ1-5; DNA: TGCGCCAGCAGTGCGATCACAGGGGGAGCCCAGCCCCAGCATTTT; CDR3: CASSAITGGAQPQHF
D: NA; size: NA; V: TRBV28; J: TRBJ2-2; DNA: TGTGCCAGCAGTTTATTAACCCCTGTGGGAGCCAGAGCGGACACCGGGGAGCTGTTTTTT; CDR3: CASSLLTPVGARADTGELFF
D: TRBD1; size: once; V: TRBV9; J: TRBJ1-1; DNA: TGTGCCAGCAGCGTAGAGTTCAGGGGGCTAGGAGGAGCTTTCTTT; CDR3: CASSVEFRGLGGAFF
D: NA; size: NA; V: TRBV30; J: TRBJ2-7; DNA: TGTGCCTGGAGTAGGTACGGTTTCTACGAGCAGTACTTC; CDR3: CAWSRYGFYEQYF
D: NA; size: few; V: TRBV4-3; J: TRBJ1-5; DNA: TGCGCCAGCAGCCAAGAAATTGGATATCAGCCCCAGCATTTT; CDR3: CASSQEIGYQPQHF
D: NA; size: NA; V: TRBV20-1; J: TRBJ2-3; DNA: TGCAGTGCCCTACTACAGGACACGCAGTATTTT; CDR3: CSALLQDTQYF
D: NA; size: NA; V: TRBV19; J: TRBJ2-5; DNA: TGTGCCAGTAGGCTACAGAGTGGGGTGGGGGAGACCCAGTACTTC; CDR3: CASRLQSGVGETQYF
D: NA; size: NA; V: TRBV12-3/TRBV12-4; J: TRBJ2-5; DNA: TGTGCCAGCAGGACGAGTGGGGAGACCCAGTACTTC; CDR3: CASRTSGETQYF
D: TRBD2; size: NA; V: TRBV28; J: TRBJ2-5; DNA: TGTGCCAGCAGCTCTGGGGGGGGAGGGACCCAGTACTTC; CDR3: CASSSGGGGTQYF
D: TRBD2; size: NA; V: TRBV9; J: TRBJ2-1; DNA: TGTGCCAGCAGCCCAACCGGGACTAGCTCCTACAATGAGCAGTTCTTC; CDR3: CASSPTGTSSYNEQFF
D: TRBD1; size: NA; V: TRBV11-1; J: TRBJ2-1; DNA: TGTGCCAGCAGCCAAGGCGGGACAGGGCGCTGGGACTTACAGTTCTTC; CDR3: CASSQGGTGRWDLQFF